The rows below give T cell receptor beta chains drawn from one sample of a study of patients with pleural tuberculosis. TCRdb redid the calling of the reads with MiXCR, one entry per CDR3 protein. The sample lists roughly 27,000 distinct CDR3 sequences, 15% to 20% seen once, with 3.5% to 4.5% in the top ten. The sample comprised peripheral blood. Receptor source: a human donor with pleural tuberculosis. The CDR3 runs from the conserved cysteine through the conserved F or W. The order of the fields is V gene, J gene, clone size, D gene, CDR3 protein, CDR3 DNA. The D gene is left open where the match is weak. Size is stated for part of the rows, as once, few or many counts, or as a class when the clone is expanded.

>TRBV4-1|TRBJ1-5|medium-sized|NA
CASSGRLDSNQPQHF
TGCGCCAGCAGTGGACGCCTCGATAGCAATCAGCCCCAGCATTTT
>TRBV27|TRBJ2-1|NA|NA
CASSFSVSYEQFF
TGTGCCAGCAGTTTCTCAGTCTCCTATGAGCAGTTCTTC
>TRBV20-1|TRBJ2-5|many|TRBD1
CSARDQGVVGPAETQYF
TGCAGTGCTAGAGATCAGGGGGTAGTGGGCCCCGCGGAGACCCAGTACTTC
>TRBV7-2|TRBJ2-1|many|TRBD1
CASSPGTGGVNEQFF
TGTGCCAGCAGCCCCGGGACAGGGGGAGTCAATGAGCAGTTCTTC
>TRBV28|TRBJ2-5|many|NA
CASSYPRGPHQETQYF
TGTGCCAGCAGTTATCCCCGGGGACCGCACCAAGAGACCCAGTACTTC
>TRBV5-4|TRBJ1-3|NA|NA
CASNVHGNGNTICF
TGTGCCAGCAACGTTCATGGTAACGGAAACACCATATGTTTT
>TRBV24-1|TRBJ2-3|many|NA
CATSDPRDTDTQYF
TGTGCCACCAGTGATCCTCGGGACACAGATACGCAGTATTTT
>TRBV7-9|TRBJ1-1|many|NA
CASSNTGSNTEAFF
TGTGCCAGCAGCAACACAGGGTCGAACACTGAAGCTTTCTTT
>TRBV19|TRBJ1-1|once|NA
CASSMGEGRVITEAFF
TGTGCCAGTAGTATGGGTGAAGGCAGGGTGATCACTGAAGCTTTCTTT
>TRBV4-1|TRBJ1-2|many|NA
CASSQGRTQARGYGYTF
TGCGCCAGCAGCCAAGGAAGAACGCAGGCCCGAGGGTATGGCTACACCTTC
>TRBV5-4|TRBJ2-3|many|TRBD2
CAWGLAGADTQYF
TGTGCCTGGGGGCTAGCGGGAGCAGATACGCAGTATTTT
>TRBV7-9|TRBJ1-6|many|TRBD1
CASSFRQGHPPSSPLHF
TGTGCCAGCAGCTTTCGACAGGGACACCCACCAAGTTCACCCCTCCACTTT
>TRBV5-1|TRBJ2-1|many|NA
CASSLTGSYNEQFF
TGCGCCAGCAGCTTAACGGGCTCCTACAATGAGCAGTTCTTC
>TRBV20-1|TRBJ2-1|many|TRBD2
CSARDKGLAGGSEQFF
TGCAGTGCTAGAGATAAAGGACTAGCGGGAGGGAGTGAGCAGTTCTTC
>TRBV4-1|TRBJ1-1|many|NA
CASSHRGKNTEAFF
TGCGCCAGCAGCCATCGAGGTAAGAACACTGAAGCTTTCTTT
>TRBV29-1|TRBJ2-1|many|TRBD2
CSVSTRLAPTLEQFF
TGCAGCGTTTCTACTAGACTAGCACCTACACTTGAGCAGTTCTTC
>TRBV19|TRBJ2-7|many|TRBD1
CASSTGTGNSYEQYF
TGTGCCAGTAGCACCGGGACAGGGAATTCCTACGAGCAGTACTTC
>TRBV13|TRBJ2-7|many|NA
CASSAGSEQYF
TGTGCCAGCAGCGCTGGAAGCGAGCAGTACTTC
>TRBV13|TRBJ1-1|once|NA
CAISLDVREAFF
TGTGCCATCAGCCTGGACGTCCGTGAAGCTTTCTTT
>TRBV28|TRBJ1-2|many|NA
CASSFWQLIGYGYTF
TGTGCCAGCAGTTTTTGGCAGCTTATAGGGTATGGCTACACCTTC
>TRBV20-1|TRBJ1-2|many|TRBD1
CSAGRTGLNYGYTF
TGCAGTGCTGGGAGGACAGGTCTTAACTATGGCTACACCTTC
>TRBV12-3/TRBV12-4|TRBJ2-7|many|TRBD2
CASSPRGRGYSYEQYF
TGTGCCAGCAGTCCAAGAGGGCGGGGGTACTCCTACGAGCAGTACTTC
>TRBV7-2|TRBJ1-1|many|NA
CASSLTGNPAGAFF
TGTGCCAGCAGCTTAACCGGCAACCCTGCCGGGGCTTTCTTT
>TRBV3-1|TRBJ2-7|many|TRBD2
CASSLGLAAEQYF
TGTGCCAGCAGCCTGGGACTAGCGGCCGAGCAGTACTTC
>TRBV28|TRBJ2-4|many|NA
CASFSGKSKNIQYF
TGTGCCAGCTTCTCGGGAAAGTCCAAAAACATTCAGTACTTC
>TRBV10-3|TRBJ2-1|many|NA
CAIRGGSGSYNEQFF
TGTGCCATCAGAGGGGGGAGTGGATCCTACAATGAGCAGTTCTTC
>TRBV20-1|TRBJ1-2|many|NA
CSARGAASFDYGYTF
TGCAGTGCTAGAGGGGCAGCTAGTTTTGACTATGGCTACACCTTC
>TRBV20-1|TRBJ1-2|many|NA
CSPMAGKGNGYTF
TGCAGTCCCATGGCCGGGAAGGGGAATGGCTACACCTTC
>TRBV28|TRBJ2-3|NA|TRBD1
CASSSRTGADTQYF
TGTGCCAGCAGTTCCAGGACAGGGGCAGATACGCAGTATTTT